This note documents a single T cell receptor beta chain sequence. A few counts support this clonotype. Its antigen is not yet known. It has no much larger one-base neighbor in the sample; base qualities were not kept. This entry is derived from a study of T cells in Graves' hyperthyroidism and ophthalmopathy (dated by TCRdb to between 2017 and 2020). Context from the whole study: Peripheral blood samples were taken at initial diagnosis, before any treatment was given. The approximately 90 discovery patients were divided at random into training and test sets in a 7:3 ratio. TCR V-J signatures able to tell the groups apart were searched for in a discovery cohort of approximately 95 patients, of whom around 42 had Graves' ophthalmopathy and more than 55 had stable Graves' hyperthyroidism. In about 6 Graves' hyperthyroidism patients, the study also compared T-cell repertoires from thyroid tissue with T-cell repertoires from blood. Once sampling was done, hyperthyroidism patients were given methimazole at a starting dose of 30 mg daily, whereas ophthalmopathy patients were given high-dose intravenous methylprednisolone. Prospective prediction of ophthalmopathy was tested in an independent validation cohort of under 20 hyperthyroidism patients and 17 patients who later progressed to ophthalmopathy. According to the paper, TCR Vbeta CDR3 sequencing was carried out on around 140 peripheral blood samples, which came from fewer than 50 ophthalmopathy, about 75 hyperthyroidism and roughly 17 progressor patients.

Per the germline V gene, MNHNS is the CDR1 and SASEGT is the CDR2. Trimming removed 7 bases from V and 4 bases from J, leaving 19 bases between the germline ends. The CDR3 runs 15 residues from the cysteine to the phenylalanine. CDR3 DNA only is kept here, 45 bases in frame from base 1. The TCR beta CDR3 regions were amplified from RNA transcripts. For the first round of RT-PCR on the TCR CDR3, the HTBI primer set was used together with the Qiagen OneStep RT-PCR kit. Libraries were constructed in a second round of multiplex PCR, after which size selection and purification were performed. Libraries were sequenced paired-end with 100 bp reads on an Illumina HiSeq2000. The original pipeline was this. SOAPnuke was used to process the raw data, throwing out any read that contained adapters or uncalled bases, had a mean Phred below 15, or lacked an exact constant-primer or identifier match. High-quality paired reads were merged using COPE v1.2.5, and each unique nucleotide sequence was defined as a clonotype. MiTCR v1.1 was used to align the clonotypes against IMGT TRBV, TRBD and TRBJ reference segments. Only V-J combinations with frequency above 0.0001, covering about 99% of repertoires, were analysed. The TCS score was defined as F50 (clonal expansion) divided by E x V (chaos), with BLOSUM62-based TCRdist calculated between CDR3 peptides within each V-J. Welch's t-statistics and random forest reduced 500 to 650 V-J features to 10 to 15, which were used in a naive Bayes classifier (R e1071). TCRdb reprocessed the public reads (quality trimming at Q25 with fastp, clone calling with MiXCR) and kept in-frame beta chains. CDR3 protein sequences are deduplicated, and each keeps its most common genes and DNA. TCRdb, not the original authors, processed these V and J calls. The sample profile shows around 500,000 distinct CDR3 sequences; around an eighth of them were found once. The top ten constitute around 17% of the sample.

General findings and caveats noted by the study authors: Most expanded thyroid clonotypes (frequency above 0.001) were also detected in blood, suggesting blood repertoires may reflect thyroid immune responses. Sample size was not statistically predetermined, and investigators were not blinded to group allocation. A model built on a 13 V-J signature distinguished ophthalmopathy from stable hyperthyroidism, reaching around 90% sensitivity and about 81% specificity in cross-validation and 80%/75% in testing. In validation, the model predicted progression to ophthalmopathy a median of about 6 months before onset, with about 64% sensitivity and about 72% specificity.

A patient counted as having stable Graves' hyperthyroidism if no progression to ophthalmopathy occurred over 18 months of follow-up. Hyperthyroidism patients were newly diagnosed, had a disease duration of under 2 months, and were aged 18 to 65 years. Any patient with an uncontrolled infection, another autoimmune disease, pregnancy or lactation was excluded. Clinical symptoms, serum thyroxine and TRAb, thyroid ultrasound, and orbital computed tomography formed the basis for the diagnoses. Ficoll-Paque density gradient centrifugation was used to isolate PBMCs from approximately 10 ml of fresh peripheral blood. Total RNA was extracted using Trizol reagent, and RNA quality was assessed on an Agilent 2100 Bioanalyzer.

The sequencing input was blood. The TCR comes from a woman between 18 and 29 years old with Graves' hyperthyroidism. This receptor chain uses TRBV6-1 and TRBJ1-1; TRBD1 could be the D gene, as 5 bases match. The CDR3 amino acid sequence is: CASKGNPLASTEAFF. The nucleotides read TGTGCCAGCAAGGGGAACCCTCTAGCTAGCACTGAAGCTTTCTTT.